This T cell receptor (beta chain) comes out of a study of Ad26.COV2.S vaccination and SARS-CoV-2 variants. Study information: Participant was drawn from the COV1001 Ad26.COV2.S trial arm. By the intramuscular route, Ad26.COV2.S was given once, or twice 56 days apart.

This clone was seen many times. The CDR3 has 14 residues. V was shortened by 6 bases and J by 0 bases, with 9 bases between the two germline ends. CDR1 and CDR2 from the germline V gene are SGHNT and YENEEA. Treatment noted: 19 received Ad26.COV2.S at low or high dose, single or two shots; about 5 received placebo; per-sample allocation not given. Day 63 after the first injection of vaccine or placebo was the sampling time. An Ad26 vector was used to express Wuhan-strain SARS-CoV-2 spike as the vaccine. Clones were sequenced by immunoSEQ multiplex PCR, and TCRdb holds only the in-frame ones, with some missing. The table lists hundreds of thousands of clones, roughly 87% of them singletons.

The source is a person between 18 and 60 years old who received the Ad26.COV2.S COVID-19 vaccine or a placebo. The specimen was peripheral blood, collected in a trial of Ad26.COV2.S vaccine versus placebo. The chain carries TRBV11-3 and TRBJ1-3; D unresolved. CDR3 sequence reads: CASREWSSGNTIYF. The CDR3 DNA follows: TGTGCCAGCAGGGAATGGAGCTCTGGAAACACCATATATTTT.